This is a list of T cell receptor beta chains from one sample in a study of patients and donors after allogeneic stem cell transplantation. TCRdb fed the RT-PCR reads into MiXCR, producing one record per CDR3 protein. The sample carries about a million distinct CDR3 sequences, over 15% recorded once. Sequencing used blood, either unsorted or a sorted T cell fraction (not recorded which). These receptors all stem from a human donor who was either an allogeneic HSCT recipient or a stem cell or donor lymphocyte infusion donor (not recorded which). It is not recorded whose cells these are; they may come from a transplant donor. Both conserved end residues are part of each CDR3. A row's size may be missing; if present it is once, few, many or a size class.

clone_size	v_call	j_call	cdr3_aa
few	TRBV2	TRBJ2-2	CASSDIAGASTGELFF
NA	TRBV11-2	TRBJ1-5	CASSPRGRAPREPQHF
many	TRBV5-1	TRBJ2-7	CASSSGQGGSYEQYF
few	TRBV25-1	TRBJ2-1	CASSEWDPWLAEQFF
NA	TRBV5-1	TRBJ1-1	CASSLGTVYSSNTEAFF
NA	TRBV12-5	TRBJ2-1	CASGTGLGWISYNEQFF
few	TRBV3-1	TRBJ1-1	CASSLGTWSTEAFF
NA	TRBV6-6	TRBJ1-1	CASSHVNTEAFF
NA	TRBV4-2	TRBJ1-2	CASSQRPRGLAYGYTF
NA	TRBV12-3/TRBV12-4	TRBJ2-3	CASSLFNGDTQYF
few	TRBV24-1	TRBJ2-5	CATRGTGLETQYF
NA	TRBV27	TRBJ1-2	CASGPGQDYGYTF
NA	TRBV4-2	TRBJ2-7	CASSPIPPGNEQYF
NA	TRBV6-1	TRBJ2-7	CASRAPPQGESKYEQNF
NA	TRBV9	TRBJ1-1	CASSAAGQGHAEAFF
many	TRBV12-3/TRBV12-4	TRBJ2-7	CASSSMADSLGEQYF
NA	TRBV7-6	TRBJ1-4	CASSLARIGEKLFF
NA	TRBV30	TRBJ1-4	CAWTPDGHEKLFF
NA	TRBV5-1	TRBJ1-5	CASSLEVGSQPQHF
few	TRBV12-3/TRBV12-4	TRBJ1-2	CASSPGTGGSLGYTF
few	TRBV6-5	TRBJ2-7	CASSYGNGPSYEQYF
NA	TRBV20-1	TRBJ1-3	CSAKYRGSGNTIYF
few	TRBV10-3	TRBJ1-6	CAISGSGDNSPLHF
NA	TRBV6-2/TRBV6-3	TRBJ2-2	CASSYSQTGFGSRTGELFF
few	TRBV5-1	TRBJ2-3	CASSLDSGGAWQYF
NA	TRBV6-1	TRBJ2-7	CASSRGQGGEQYF
many	TRBV5-1	TRBJ1-1	CASSTSGMNTEAFF
NA	TRBV28	TRBJ1-5	CASSHHAPQHF
few	TRBV12-3/TRBV12-4	TRBJ1-2	CASSSSGTAYGYTF
few	TRBV27	TRBJ1-1	CASSLLGIRLKDTEAFF
few	TRBV20-1	TRBJ1-5	CSARAPGPLQPQHF
NA	TRBV11-1	TRBJ1-3	CASSTRGLTGNTIYF
few	TRBV5-1	TRBJ2-1	CASSLDRGPNEQFF
NA	TRBV7-2	TRBJ2-7	CASSLGRLTSYEQYF
NA	TRBV6-2/TRBV6-3	TRBJ2-3	CASSYSTSGGAFPDTQYF
few	TRBV29-1	TRBJ2-3	CSVVIGQGANTQYF
NA	TRBV20-1	TRBJ1-1	CSARDRRGGLEAFF
NA	TRBV4-3	TRBJ2-7	CASSQSLGNSYEQYF
many	TRBV7-2	TRBJ2-2	CASSLLTTNTGELFF
few	TRBV5-1	TRBJ2-3	CASSLGRGLAQNLRTDTQYF
NA	TRBV20-1	TRBJ2-1	CSAREGRLRYNEQFF
NA	TRBV5-1	TRBJ2-2	CASSLVSSTGLGELFF
NA	TRBV2	TRBJ1-4	CASSETGQATNEKLFF